This TCR beta chain was identified in a study of T cell responses to AZD1222 COVID-19 vaccine. V was trimmed by 3 bases and J by 8 bases, leaving 21 bases between them. Germline loops: CDR1 SGHNT, CDR2 YYREEE (reference sequence). CDR3 length: 17 residues. In the case of this clone: The antigen remains undetermined.

Study outcomes and limitations: Sampling that yielded the repertoires occurred only after the peak T cell response.

The data were produced by immunoSEQ multiplex PCR, yet TCRdb's version contains in-frame clones alone and is incomplete. The sample has about 130,000 clones, around 91% seen once. Source: peripheral blood, taken on day 0 of MenACWY control vaccination. This TCR came from an adult in good health. This chain connects TRBV5-4 to TRBJ1-6; D remains ambiguous. The CDR3 nucleotides read TGTGCCAGCAGCTCGTTCCGGACTAGACTAACCCATTCACCCCTCCACTTT. The encoded protein is CASSSFRTRLTHSPLHF.